This TCR beta chain was identified during a study of blood T cell repertoires in COVID-19. On the study more broadly: Samples of COVID-19 (acute and convalescent) were obtained from the United States, Italy and Spain.

Trimming at V came to 4 bases and at J to 8 bases, leaving 7 bases not matched to a gene. The CDR3 extends over 13 amino acids. The germline V gene encodes CDR1 SEHNR and CDR2 FQNEAQ (reference sequence). Participants came from roughly 25 US areas, aged about 18 to 95 years. Assignment of participants to cohorts was predicated upon participant-reported clinical history. Either two negative PCRs, clearance, or symptom resolution qualified Cohort 3 donors as recovered. TCRdb's table, derived via immunoSEQ multiplex PCR, lists solely in-frame clones and lacks some. This table holds approximately 140,000 clones, less than 90% found once.

Input material: PBMCs or T cells enriched from blood (not recorded which). The sequence was collected from a woman aged 45 to 65 who had recovered from COVID-19. The rearrangement uses TRBV7-9 and TRBJ1-1; 7 bases fit TRBD1. The CDR3 bases are TGTGCCAGCAGCTCAAACCAGGGGGGAGAAGCTTTCTTT. Translation: CASSSNQGGEAFF. The variable domain in full, with the rest retrieved from reference TRBV7-9 and TRBJ1-1, is DTGVSQNPRHKITKRGQNVTFRCDPISEHNRLYWYRQTLGQGPEFLTYFQNEAQLEKSRLLSDRFSAERPKGSFSTLEIQRTEQGDSAMYLCASSSNQGGEAFFGQGTRLTVV.